The rows below give T cell receptor beta chains drawn from one sample of a study of T-cell memory formation after mild COVID-19. MiXCR was run by TCRdb on the 5' RACE reads, yielding one entry per CDR3 protein. Among 550,000 to 700,000 distinct CDR3 sequences listed, roughly a sixth were seen once. The sample was PBMCs or a T cell subset sorted from them (not recorded which). These receptors were taken from an adult woman who had mild COVID-19 (a few samples of this study predate the infection). Cell type and time point are not known. Both conserved end residues are part of each CDR3. The D gene is left open where the match is weak. A clone size is listed for some rows: how often the clone was seen (once, few, many), or a class if it is expanded.

clone_size j_call v_call d_call cdr3_aa cdr3_nt
many TRBJ2-2 TRBV12-3/TRBV12-4 - CASSLVRTYTGELFF TGTGCCAGCAGTTTAGTGCGGACGTACACCGGGGAGCTGTTTTTT
- TRBJ2-1 TRBV7-8 - CASSLEGRGYDEQFF TGTGCCAGCAGCTTAGAAGGCAGGGGATACGATGAGCAGTTCTTC
many TRBJ2-1 TRBV30 - CAWNREGNNEQFF TGTGCCTGGAACAGGGAGGGTAACAATGAGCAGTTCTTC
- TRBJ2-4 TRBV6-2/TRBV6-3 TRBD1 CASREGDRGHDIQYF TGTGCCAGCAGAGAGGGGGACAGGGGACACGACATTCAGTACTTC
- TRBJ1-6 TRBV28 TRBD1 CATLPGTGVYNSPLHF TGTGCCACCCTGCCCGGGACAGGGGTCTATAATTCACCCCTCCACTTT
- TRBJ2-7 TRBV21-1 - CASSNFRGDYEQYF TGTGCCAGCAGCAACTTCAGGGGTGACTACGAGCAGTACTTC
many TRBJ2-7 TRBV2 - CASSEGPYEQYF TGTGCCAGCAGTGAAGGCCCCTACGAGCAGTACTTC
few TRBJ1-2 TRBV5-6 TRBD1 CASSLGTGDGYTF TGTGCCAGCAGCTTGGGGACAGGAGATGGCTACACCTTC
few TRBJ1-1 TRBV6-5 - CASNKWTEPPRIWF TGTGCCAGCAACAAATGGACGGAACCCCCCCGGATTTGGTTT
- TRBJ2-1 TRBV12-3/TRBV12-4 - CASSRTPSSYNEQFF TGTGCCAGCAGCCGGACACCGAGCTCCTACAATGAGCAGTTCTTC
few TRBJ1-1 TRBV29-1 TRBD1 CSVSTDRVMNTEAFF TGCAGCGTCAGTACGGACAGGGTTATGAACACTGAAGCTTTCTTT
- TRBJ2-4 TRBV5-8 - CASSSTGRLAKNIQYF TGTGCCAGCAGCTCGACAGGGAGGCTAGCCAAAAACATTCAGTACTTC
- TRBJ1-5 TRBV7-9 - CASSLGASNSNQPQHF TGTGCCAGCAGCTTAGGAGCTTCGAATAGCAATCAGCCCCAGCATTTT
- TRBJ2-1 TRBV7-2 TRBD1 CASLQGARAYNEQFF TGTGCCAGTCTACAGGGGGCGCGGGCCTACAATGAGCAGTTCTTC
- TRBJ2-1 TRBV5-6 TRBD2 CASSLSGTRYNEQFF TGTGCCAGCAGCTTAAGCGGGACTCGCTACAATGAGCAGTTCTTC
many TRBJ1-1 TRBV27 - CASKTRPLGDTEAFF TGTGCCAGCAAAACCCGCCCACTGGGGGACACTGAAGCTTTCTTT
- TRBJ1-1 TRBV15 - CATSRDDSLGQRGF TGTGCCACCAGCAGAGATGACTCCTTAGGCCAGCGCGGATTT
few TRBJ2-7 TRBV7-9 - CASSSGMSPYEQYF TGTGCCAGCAGCTCAGGAATGAGTCCCTACGAGCAGTACTTC